These 27 T cell receptor beta chains were sequenced from one sample in a study of blood T cell repertoires in COVID-19. The protocol was immunoSEQ multiplex PCR, while the TCRdb copy is restricted to in-frame clones and leaves out a portion. This sample has some 390,000 clones, with approximately 87% found just once. The sample comprised peripheral blood. The receptors were sampled from a woman aged 55-75 years with COVID-19, enrolled during active disease.

The V call is TRBV4-2, the J call TRBJ2-5; weak D call: TRBD2 (5 bases). The CDR3 contains 15 residues. Germline V gives CDR1 LGHNA, CDR2 YNFKEQ. V was shortened by 4 bases and J by 3 bases, with 15 bases between the two germline ends. The CDR3 nucleotides are TGTGCCAGCAGCCTGTTGTCGGGATTTGAAGAGACCCAGTACTTC. Translation gives CASSLLSGFEETQYF.

This clone was picked up one time. The chain joins TRBV6-6 to TRBJ2-3; TRBD2 matches 13 bases. Losses at the gene ends were 8 bases for V and 2 bases for J; bases not matched to a gene: 4. Per germline, CDR1 MNHNY and CDR2 SVGAGI (reference sequence). The CDR3 is 15 residues long. CDR3 DNA: TGTGCCAGCGGCACTAGCGGGGGGGCCACAGATACGCAGTATTTT. This codes for CASGTSGGATDTQYF.

J is TRBJ2-3 and V is TRBV29-1, with TRBD2 matching over 9 bases. Germline CDR1 is SQVTM and CDR2 is ANQGSEA. This CDR3 has 20 residues. V lost 7 bases and J lost 1; bases outside the gene matches: 24. CDR3 in amino acids: CSASHYSGGGGAGGTDTQYF. The CDR3, as DNA: TGCAGCGCTTCCCACTACTCGGGTGGCGGGGGGGCCGGTGGCACAGATACGCAGTATTTT.

V and J are TRBV19 and TRBJ2-6; 7 bases align to TRBD1. V lost 9 bases and J lost 0; bases outside the gene matches: 11. The length of the CDR3 is 17 residues. Germline CDR1 reads LNHDA; CDR2 reads SQIVND (reference sequence). The CDR3 loop is CASRERDSRSGANVLTF. The CDR3 bases are TGTGCCAGCAGGGAAAGGGACAGCCGCTCTGGGGCCAACGTCCTGACTTTC.

The chain links TRBV15 to TRBJ1-5, with D perhaps TRBD1 (5 bases). This CDR3 is 14 amino acids long. Germline V gene data show CDR1 as LNHNV and CDR2 as YYDKDF (reference sequence). V dropped 1 base and J dropped 5 bases, with 9 bases sitting between them. Here the CDR3 reads CATSRAGADQPQHF. Written as DNA, the CDR3 is TGTGCCACCAGCAGAGCTGGGGCAGATCAGCCCCAGCATTTT.

The genes are TRBV2 and TRBJ1-6; D not resolved. The CDR3 totals 14 residues. The V end was cut by 6 bases, the J end by 10 bases, with 16 bases between. Germline CDR1 SNHLY, CDR2 FYNNEI. In DNA, the CDR3 is TGTGCCAGCAGCCTACCCAGCGGTACGTCACCCCTCCACTTT. The encoded protein is CASSLPSGTSPLHF. The entire variable domain, with the rest obtained from reference TRBV2 and TRBJ1-6, is as follows: EPEVTQTPSHQVTQMGQEVILRCVPISNHLYFYWYRQILGQKVEFLVSFYNNEISEKSEIFDDQFSVERPDGSNFTLKIRSTKLEDSAMYFCASSLPSGTSPLHFGNGTRLTVT.

To note about this clone: This specimen includes other DNA sequences encoding the same CDR3. This CDR3 reads CASSPSGGNTIYF. In DNA form, the CDR3 reads TGTGCCAGCAGCCCCTCGGGCGGGAACACCATATATTTT. The rearrangement joins TRBV3-1 (or the pseudogene TRBV3-2) to TRBJ1-3; D gene unclear. Germline-derived CDR1 and CDR2 are LGHDT and YNNKEL (reference sequence). The CDR3 length is 13 residues. Between the trimmed V and J ends, which lost 4 bases and 7 bases, there was a span of 11 bases.

This chain links TRBV3-1 (or the pseudogene TRBV3-2) with TRBJ2-3, with 10 bases aligning to TRBD2. Losses at the gene ends were 4 bases for V and 1 base for J; bases not matched to a gene: 5. The CDR3 is made up of 16 amino acids. The germline gives CDR1 LGHDT, CDR2 YNNKEL (reference sequence). This chain's CDR3 is CASSLQGLAGTDTQYF. As DNA, the CDR3 is TGTGCCAGCAGCCTTCAAGGACTAGCGGGCACAGATACGCAGTATTTT.

The chain has TRBV2 and TRBJ1-3, with TRBD1 matching over 7 bases. CDR1 and CDR2 from the germline V gene are SNHLY and FYNNEI. The CDR3 spans 14 residues. J lost 4 bases, V lost 6 bases, and 6 bases had no gene match. The CDR3 nucleotides are TGTGCCAGCAGCGAACAGGGGACGGGAAACACCATATATTTT. Translating gives CASSEQGTGNTIYF.

The V and J genes are TRBV6-5 and TRBJ1-2; no firm D call. In germline, CDR1 is MNHEY, CDR2 SVGAGI. Trimming shortened V by 4 bases and J by 2 bases, and 14 bases separated the two germline ends. The CDR3 runs to 15 residues. CDR3 sequence reads: CASSSPGGPNYGYTF. CDR3 in DNA: TGTGCCAGCAGTTCGCCCGGAGGCCCGAACTATGGCTACACCTTC.

The chain links TRBV6-4 to TRBJ1-2; 11 bases align to TRBD1. With 5 bases clipped from V and 1 base from J, the junction kept 9 bases outside the gene matches. The CDR3 loop spans 17 amino acids. The germline V gene has CDR1 MRHNA and CDR2 SNTAGT. Here the CDR3 reads CASSREGQGAFNYGYTF. DNA for the CDR3: TGTGCCAGCAGTAGGGAAGGACAGGGGGCTTTTAACTATGGCTACACCTTC.

V gene TRBV18 combines with J gene TRBJ2-4; 7 bases align to TRBD1. The CDR3 totals 17 residues. The V gene end was trimmed by 3 bases and the J gene end by 1 base; junction bases not matched to a gene: 9. Germline V gene data show CDR1 as KGHSH and CDR2 as LQKENI. CDR3 DNA sequence: TGTGCCAGCTCACCCCTCCGACAGGGCGAGGCCAAAAACATTCAGTACTTC. Encoded protein: CASSPLRQGEAKNIQYF. Full variable domain (remainder filled in from reference TRBV18 and TRBJ2-4): NAGVMQNPRHLVRRRGQEARLRCSPMKGHSHVYWYRQLPEEGLKFMVYLQKENIIDESGMPKERFSAEFPKEGPSILRIQQVVRGDSAAYFCASSPLRQGEAKNIQYFGAGTRLSVL.

The chain joins TRBV5-1 to TRBJ1-4, with D unclear. V was cut by 5 bases and J by 8 bases, with 16 bases left in between. The CDR3 is 14 residues long. Germline-derived CDR1 and CDR2 are SGHRS and YFSETQ. CDR3 sequence reads: CASSLRVGGEKLFF. DNA for the CDR3: TGCGCCAGCAGTCTACGTGTAGGCGGGGAAAAACTGTTTTTT. The complete variable domain, with remaining parts taken from reference TRBV5-1 and TRBJ1-4, reads KAGVTQTPRYLIKTRGQQVTLSCSPISGHRSVSWYQQTPGQGLQFLFEYFSETQRNKGNFPGRFSGRQFSNSRSEMNVSTLELGDSALYLCASSLRVGGEKLFFGSGTQLSVL.

J is TRBJ1-2 and V is TRBV6-5; 9 positions match TRBD1. Trimming removed 2 bases from V and 5 bases from J; junction bases left unmatched: 3. The CDR3 contains 14 residues. CDR1 and CDR2 from the germline V gene are MNHEY and SVGAGI. CDR3 protein: CASSYEGTGYGYTF. As DNA, the CDR3 is TGTGCCAGCAGTTACGAAGGGACAGGGTATGGCTACACCTTC.

The chain has TRBV5-1 and TRBJ2-5; 7 bases line up with TRBD1. Germline V lookup: CDR1 SGHRS, CDR2 YFSETQ. The CDR3 contains 14 residues. Trimming cost V 0 bases and J 9 bases; bases outside gene matches: 8. CDR3 region: CASSLVGQPPAQYF. The CDR3 nucleotides are TGCGCCAGCAGCTTGGTGGGACAGCCCCCGGCCCAGTACTTC.

The chain joins TRBV14 to TRBJ1-2; the match to TRBD1 covers 8 bases. Trimming took 5 bases from V and 4 from J; bases not matched to a gene: 6. Germline CDR1 reads SGHDN; CDR2 reads FVKESK. The CDR3 runs 14 residues. Written as DNA, the CDR3 is TGTGCCAGCAGCTCGAGAGGACAGGGCTATGGCTACACCTTC. Translating it yields CASSSRGQGYGYTF.

The chain carries TRBV9 and TRBJ2-1; possibly TRBD2 for D (5 bases). The CDR3 covers 15 residues. CDR1 and CDR2 (germline): SGDLS, YYNGEE. V lost 4 bases and J 7 bases, leaving 18 bases between the germline ends. The chain's CDR3 is CASSSWGAVSNEQFF. In DNA form, the CDR3 reads TGTGCCAGCAGCTCCTGGGGAGCCGTATCGAATGAGCAGTTCTTC.

V and J are TRBV7-8 and TRBJ2-2, with 7 bases aligning to TRBD1. The V segment lost 5 bases and the J segment 0 bases; nucleotides outside the gene matches: 3. This CDR3 contains 15 residues. Per germline, CDR1 SGHVS and CDR2 FQNEAQ. CDR3 region: CASSPGTANTGELFF. The CDR3 DNA reads TGTGCCAGCAGCCCCGGGACAGCGAACACCGGGGAGCTGTTTTTT.

The chain carries TRBV3-1 (or the pseudogene TRBV3-2) and TRBJ1-1; the D gene is possibly TRBD1 (5 bases). The germline V gene encodes CDR1 LGHDT and CDR2 YNNKEL (reference sequence). The CDR3 covers 13 residues. V lost 4 bases and J lost 7, with 13 bases in between. The chain's CDR3 is CASSPSGRLEAFF. The CDR3 nucleotides are TGTGCCAGCAGCCCCTCAGGGCGACTTGAAGCTTTCTTT.

The rearrangement links TRBV2 to TRBJ2-1; 11 positions agree with TRBD2. CDR3 length: 16 residues. Germline-derived CDR1 and CDR2 are SNHLY and FYNNEI. J lost 1 base, V lost 6 bases, and 5 bases had no gene match. The CDR3 DNA is TGTGCCAGCAGACTACTAGCGGGGGCGTCCTACAATGAGCAGTTCTTC. Residues: CASRLLAGASYNEQFF. Based on the CDR3 plus reference TRBV2 and TRBJ2-1, the full variable domain is EPEVTQTPSHQVTQMGQEVILRCVPISNHLYFYWYRQILGQKVEFLVSFYNNEISEKSEIFDDQFSVERPDGSNFTLKIRSTKLEDSAMYFCASRLLAGASYNEQFFGPGTRLTVL.

This rearrangement joins TRBV29-1 to TRBJ1-1, with D possibly matching TRBD1 (5 bases). Germline lookup yields CDR1 SQVTM and CDR2 ANQGSEA. The CDR3 extends over 15 amino acids. The V end was cut by 1 base, the J end by 7 bases, with 19 bases between. The DNA of the CDR3 is TGCAGCGTTGAAGGGGACTTTCGGGAGAGGGGTGAAGCTTTCTTT. Residues: CSVEGDFRERGEAFF.

The chain recombines TRBV3-1 (or the pseudogene TRBV3-2) with TRBJ2-6, with D maybe TRBD2 (5 bases). Trimming took 0 bases from V and 0 from J, leaving 6 bases between them. Germline V gives CDR1 LGHDT, CDR2 YNNKEL (reference sequence). The CDR3 loop spans 16 amino acids. CDR3: CASSQDEGSGANVLTF. The CDR3 bases are TGTGCCAGCAGCCAAGACGAGGGCTCTGGGGCCAACGTCCTGACTTTC.

This rearrangement joins TRBV29-1 to TRBJ2-1, with 8 nucleotides matching TRBD1. The CDR3 loop spans 17 amino acids. Germline V gene data show CDR1 as SQVTM and CDR2 as ANQGSEA. V lost 4 bases to trimming and J lost 0 bases; unmatched junction nucleotides: 11. This CDR3 reads CSVGGRGDRSSYNEQFF. CDR3 coding DNA: TGCAGCGTTGGTGGCCGTGGGGACAGGAGCTCCTACAATGAGCAGTTCTTC.

The chain employs TRBV9 and TRBJ2-7; D perhaps matches TRBD2 (6 bases). The CDR3 consists of 14 residues. V lost 0 bases to trimming and J lost 4 bases, with 11 bases between them. Germline-derived CDR1 and CDR2 are SGDLS and YYNGEE. The CDR3 sequence: CASSVEEGRYEQYF. The CDR3 region has the DNA TGTGCCAGCAGCGTAGAGGAGGGAAGGTACGAGCAGTACTTC.

The chain has TRBV19 and TRBJ1-5; possibly TRBD1 for D (6 bases). CDR1 is LNHDA and CDR2 is SQIVND in the germline V gene (reference sequence). Trimming took off 10 bases at V and 2 bases at J, with 18 bases between the two ends. The CDR3 runs to 15 residues. The CDR3 DNA reads as TGTGCCACAGCGCGGACAGAGGGAGGCAATCAGCCCCAGCATTTT. Its translation is CATARTEGGNQPQHF.

The V gene is TRBV2, the J gene TRBJ1-3, with a tentative D call TRBD1 (6 bases). From germline, CDR1 is SNHLY and CDR2 FYNNEI. V was clipped by 2 bases and J by 4 bases, with 9 bases between them. The CDR3 runs 14 residues. Here the CDR3 DNA reads TGTGCCAGCAGTGAAAACAGGGCGGGAAACACCATATATTTT. As protein: CASSENRAGNTIYF. The full variable domain, its missing parts supplied by reference TRBV2 and TRBJ1-3, is EPEVTQTPSHQVTQMGQEVILRCVPISNHLYFYWYRQILGQKVEFLVSFYNNEISEKSEIFDDQFSVERPDGSNFTLKIRSTKLEDSAMYFCASSENRAGNTIYFGEGSWLTVV.

V and J are TRBV29-1 and TRBJ1-1, with TRBD1 matching 7 bases. Germline trimming cut 3 bases from V and 7 bases from J; bases unmatched to any gene: 5. The length of the CDR3 is 12 residues. Germline V CDR1 and CDR2: SQVTM, ANQGSEA. In DNA, the CDR3 is TGCAGCGTTGATCGGCCAGGGGGTGAAGCTTTCTTT. Amino acid sequence: CSVDRPGGEAFF.